What follows is one TCR beta chain and its context. This sample is drawn from a study of Ad26.COV2.S vaccination and SARS-CoV-2 variants. As for the study in general: Donor was assigned to the Ad26.COV2.S arm of trial COV1001. Administration of Ad26.COV2.S was intramuscular, either once or twice 56 days apart.

Treatment specified: 15 to 20 received Ad26.COV2.S at low or high dose, single or two shots; several received placebo; per-sample allocation not given. Sampling was done on day 63 after the first vaccine or placebo injection. Ad26.COV2.S expressed prefusion-stabilized spike from the original Wuhan strain. The data were produced by immunoSEQ multiplex PCR, yet TCRdb's version contains in-frame clones alone and is incomplete. Here the sample spans about 400,000 clones, about 88% being singletons. The CDR3 runs to 19 residues. Per germline, CDR1 MDHEN and CDR2 SYDVKM. The V and J ends lost 5 bases and 0 bases respectively, with 26 bases between them.

The clonotype originates from a person aged 18 to 59 who received the Ad26.COV2.S COVID-19 vaccine or a placebo. The sample was peripheral blood, taken in a trial of Ad26.COV2.S vaccine versus placebo. The rearrangement joins TRBV28 to TRBJ2-7; D uncertain. The CDR3 sequence: CASSPHLTRWEAPSYEQYF. The CDR3 nucleotides read TGTGCCAGCAGTCCCCACCTTACCCGCTGGGAAGCCCCCTCCTACGAGCAGTACTTC. Complete variable domain (other parts from reference TRBV28 and TRBJ2-7): DVKVTQSSRYLVKRTGEKVFLECVQDMDHENMFWYRQDPGLGLRLIYFSYDVKMKEKGDIPEGYSVSREKKERFSLILESASTNQTSMYLCASSPHLTRWEAPSYEQYFGPGTRLTVT.